The 10 T cell receptor beta chains given below trace back to one sample, sequenced in a study of tissue T cells after allogeneic stem cell transplantation. Assay: immunoSEQ multiplex PCR; the TCRdb copy retains only in-frame clones and omits some. The data contain approximately 45,000 clones, 73% of them singletons. The specimen sequenced was sorted cells pooled from one or two spleens. These TCRs come from a pool of C57BL/6 mice in good health.

Concerning this clone itself: Genes here carry mouse names. The missing CDR3 end, 1 residue past where the read stops, is filled in from the germline J gene. The chain employs TRBV23 and TRBJ2-5; the DNA was not used to check the table's D call, TRBD1. The V gene's germline CDR1 is KGHTA and CDR2 FQNQQP. The CDR3 is 15 amino acids. CDR3 protein: CSSSQSNNNQDTQYF. The sequenced part of the CDR3 DNA is TGCTCCAGCAGTCAATCGAACAATAACCAAGACACCCAGTAC.

This clone was picked up a small number of times. Gene names follow the mouse nomenclature. The read comes to an end 1 residue before the CDR3 does, leaving the germline J gene to fill in the end. This chain uses TRBV20 with TRBJ2-1, with a possible D match to TRBD1 (6 bases). Germline V gives CDR1 GFQATS, CDR2 STVNSAI. V lost 2 bases, J lost 6 bases, and 11 bases lay in between. This CDR3 has 13 amino acids. The CDR3 loop reads CGARTGRGAEQFF. CDR3 DNA (partial): TGTGGTGCTAGGACAGGGAGGGGTGCTGAGCAGTTC.

Comment on this clone: The gene names given are mouse names. The read is 1 residue too short to cover the CDR3 end, so that end is filled in from the germline J gene. This chain uses TRBV13-3 with TRBJ2-1; 7 bases align to TRBD1. J lost 1 base, V lost 6 bases, and 4 bases had no gene match. The V gene's germline CDR1 is NNHDY and CDR2 SYVADS. The CDR3 has 14 residues. The DNA read from the CDR3 is TGTGCCAGCACCAGGGACAGAAACTATGCTGAGCAGTTC. The encoded protein is CASTRDRNYAEQF. Given in full, the CDR3 is CASTRDRNYAEQFF.

Of note for this clone: The genes and germline here are from mouse. The CDR3 sequence: CASSDGAAEQFF. The CDR3 DNA, read in part, is TGTGCCAGCAGTGATGGGGCGGCTGAGCAGTTC. This rearrangement joins TRBV13-1 to TRBJ2-1; D is uncertain. The CDR3 extends 1 residue past the end of the read, so its final part is completed from the germline J gene. CDR1 and CDR2 (germline): NSHNY, SYGAGN. Deletions cut 0 bases from V and 7 bases from J, with 5 bases between. There are 12 residues in the CDR3.

Comment on this clone: The listed genes are named as in mouse. The read stops 1 residue short of the end of the CDR3; the missing end is completed from the germline J gene. The chain couples TRBV12-2 to TRBJ2-7, with 12 nucleotides matching TRBD2. V shed 2 bases, J shed 0 bases, and the junction held 1 base outside the gene matches. The CDR3 is made up of 15 amino acids. In germline, CDR1 is SGHLS, CDR2 HYDKME. CDR3 sequence: CASSRLGGRSYEQYF. The CDR3 bases that were read are TGTGCCAGCTCTCGACTGGGGGGGCGCTCCTATGAACAGTAC.

In regard to this clone: Mouse germline and gene names are used. The CDR3 goes on 1 residue after the read ends, and that part is filled in from the germline J gene. This sample includes further DNA sequences coding for the same CDR3. V gene TRBV3 combines with J gene TRBJ1-3; D is perhaps TRBD1 (5 bases). Deletions cut 3 bases from V and 0 bases from J, with 6 bases between. The germline gives CDR1 SNHLY, CDR2 FYNGKV (reference sequence). The CDR3 runs 14 residues. The CDR3 bases that were read are TGTGCCAGCAGCTTCGACAGTTCTGGAAATACGCTCTAT. This gives the protein CASSFDSSGNTLY. The CDR3, in full, reads CASSFDSSGNTLYF. Combining the CDR3 with reference TRBV3 and TRBJ1-3 gives the whole variable domain GPKVLQIPSHQIIDMGQMVTLNCDPVSNHLYFYWYKQILGQQMEFLVNFYNGKVMEKSKLFKDQFSVERPDGSYFTLKIQPTALEDSAVYFCASSFDSSGNTLYFGEGSRLIVV.

Comments on this clone: Each gene name is a mouse one. The read ends 1 residue before the CDR3 terminus; that terminus is restored from the germline J gene. The V gene is TRBV19, the J gene TRBJ2-2, with D unclear. Between the trimmed V and J ends, which lost 0 bases and 0 bases, there was a span of 6 bases. CDR3 length: 15 residues. Germline values: CDR1 FNHDT, CDR2 SITEND (reference sequence). CDR3 DNA (partial): TGTGCCAGCAGTATAGTTGAAGCAAACACCGGGCAGCTCTAC. It codes for CASSIVEANTGQLY. The entire CDR3 reads CASSIVEANTGQLYF.

This clone is a singleton in its sample. Genes here carry mouse names. The observed sequence ends 1 residue before the CDR3 terminus, with the missing tail filled in from the germline J gene. V usage is TRBV19 and J usage is TRBJ2-2; D possibly uses TRBD1 or TRBD2 (7 bases each). V dropped 3 bases and J dropped 3 bases, with 9 bases sitting between them. The CDR3 length is 14 residues. From germline, CDR1 is FNHDT and CDR2 SITEND (reference sequence). The CDR3 here is CASSTGGDTGQLYF. CDR3 bases read: TGTGCCAGCAGTACAGGGGGGGACACCGGGCAGCTCTAC.

In the case of this clone: Each gene name is a mouse one. The read halts 1 residue ahead of the CDR3 end, with the missing end drawn from the germline J gene. V gene TRBV5 combines with J gene TRBJ1-2; D uncertain. The V gene lost 0 bases and the J gene lost 0 bases, with 5 bases spanning the gap. There are 14 residues in the CDR3. Germline CDR1 and CDR2: LGHNA and YNLKQL (reference sequence). Incomplete CDR3 DNA: TGTGCCAGCAGCCAAGAGCCAGCAAACTCCGACTACACC. It specifies CASSQEPANSDYT. From start to end, the CDR3 is CASSQEPANSDYTF.

As regards this clone: These gene names are mouse names. The CDR3 end falls 1 residue outside the read, so it is completed with the germline J gene. The sample contains more than one DNA sequence encoding this CDR3. The rearrangement uses TRBV19 and TRBJ1-5; the D gene is possibly TRBD1 (5 bases). The V end was cut by 3 bases, the J end by 0 bases, with 7 bases between. The V gene's germline CDR1 is FNHDT and CDR2 SITEND (reference sequence). The CDR3 has 14 amino acids. The sequenced part of the CDR3 DNA is TGTGCCAGCAGTAGGACATATAACAACCAGGCTCCGCTT. Protein: CASSRTYNNQAPL. The whole CDR3 sequence is CASSRTYNNQAPLF. Together with reference TRBV19 and TRBJ1-5, the CDR3 gives the full variable domain: GGIITQTPKFLIGQEGQKLTLKCQQNFNHDTMYWYRQDSGKGLRLIYYSITENDLQKGDLSEGYDASREKKSSFSLTVTSAQKNEMAVFLCASSRTYNNQAPLFGEGTRLSVL.